Listed below are T cell receptor beta chains from one sample, sequenced in a study of T cell clonotyping in hematopoietic cell transplantation. Sequencing used immunoSEQ multiplex PCR; TCRdb keeps in-frame clones, though not all of them. The sample contains about 70,000 clones, roughly 93% of which appear only once. Sequenced material: peripheral blood mononuclear cells. All receptors derive from a man between 45 and 60 years old in good health. Some clones in this sample may be carry-over from other donors' samples. Both conserved end residues are part of each CDR3. Fields, in order: CDR3 DNA, CDR3 protein, J gene, clone size, V gene, D gene. A D gene is named only where the DNA matches it firmly. Clone size appears in some rows only: once, few, many, or a class for an expanded clone.

TGCAGCGCAGCGGGCGCTCCTAGCACAGATACGCAGTATTTT CSAAGAPSTDTQYF TRBJ2-3 NA TRBV29-1 NA
TGTGCCAGCAGCGTAGGGGGACAACTCGGGGAAAAACTGTTTTTT CASSVGGQLGEKLFF TRBJ1-4 NA TRBV9 NA
TGCGCCAGCAGCTTGGGTCAGGGAAATTCACCCCTCCACTTT CASSLGQGNSPLHF TRBJ1-6 once TRBV5-1 NA
TGCGCCAGCAGTGGTGTTCAGGGTTTCACTGAAGCTTTCTTT CASSGVQGFTEAFF TRBJ1-1 NA TRBV5-1 NA
TGTGCCAGCACTAGCGGGAGTAGCGAGCAGTACTTC CASTSGSSEQYF TRBJ2-7 NA TRBV7-2 TRBD2
TGTGCCAGCCTCCGAGGCGGGGGCCCCTACGAGCAGTACTTC CASLRGGGPYEQYF TRBJ2-7 NA TRBV6-1 NA
TGTGCCAGCAGCCAAGAACCAGGGGGGACTGAAGCTTTCTTT CASSQEPGGTEAFF TRBJ1-1 NA TRBV4-2 TRBD1
TGTGCCAGCAGGGGACCAGGCAACACCATATATTTT CASRGPGNTIYF TRBJ1-3 NA TRBV2 NA
TGTGCCAGCAGTGAGGCTAGCGGCCAAGAGACCCAGTACTTC CASSEASGQETQYF TRBJ2-5 NA TRBV2 TRBD2
TGTGCCAGCAGTTACTCATCGGGGCTAGCCTACGAGCAGTACTTC CASSYSSGLAYEQYF TRBJ2-7 NA TRBV6-5 NA
TGTGCCAGCAGCTTCACCAGGGGCGAGCAGTACTTC CASSFTRGEQYF TRBJ2-7 NA TRBV7-8 NA
TGTGCCAGCATATCGGGACAGGGTTCCGAGCAGTACTTC CASISGQGSEQYF TRBJ2-7 NA TRBV6-1 TRBD1
TGCGCCAGCAGCTTGTTAACTGACTACGAGCAGTACTTC CASSLLTDYEQYF TRBJ2-7 NA TRBV5-1 NA
TGTGCCATCAGTGAGTCCAGGGGCAATCAGCCCCAGCATTTT CAISESRGNQPQHF TRBJ1-5 NA TRBV10-3 NA
TGTGCCTGGAGTGTACGGTTGGGAGTAGGCGCAGATACGCAGTATTTT CAWSVRLGVGADTQYF TRBJ2-3 NA TRBV30 NA
TGTGCCAGCAGCCCTGATTCCTTTCTTTCCTACGAGCAGTACTTC CASSPDSFLSYEQYF TRBJ2-7 once TRBV7-8 NA
TGTGCCAGCAGCTTAGGCTCCGGGGAACCCTACAATGAGCAGTTCTTC CASSLGSGEPYNEQFF TRBJ2-1 NA TRBV7-2 NA
TGTGCCTGGAATGCCCTCCGGGAGGGTCTTAATTCACCCCTCCACTTT CAWNALREGLNSPLHF TRBJ1-6 NA TRBV30 NA
TGCGCCAGTAGAAAGAGTTCGGCCTCCCCCTCGGAGACCCAGTACTTC CASRKSSASPSETQYF TRBJ2-5 NA TRBV5-1 NA
TGTGCCAGTAGTAATGAAGTCGGTATCACTGAAGCTTTCTTT CASSNEVGITEAFF TRBJ1-1 NA TRBV19 NA
TGTGCCAGCAGTTTAACCCCCGACAGGTCCTATGGCTACACCTTC CASSLTPDRSYGYTF TRBJ1-2 NA TRBV27 NA
TGTGCCAGCAGTTACGCTGGACAGTCCTCCTACGAGCAGTACTTC CASSYAGQSSYEQYF TRBJ2-7 NA TRBV6-5 NA
TGTGCCAGCAGCTTGAGCGGGGGGGCCTCCGAGCAGTACTTC CASSLSGGASEQYF TRBJ2-7 NA TRBV5-4 TRBD2
TGCGCCAGCAGCCGAGTCCCGGAGGACAGGACTAACTATGGCTACACCTTC CASSRVPEDRTNYGYTF TRBJ1-2 NA TRBV4-1 TRBD1
TGCGCCAGCAGCTTGGGACTAGTCGCTACCACAGATACGCAGTATTTT CASSLGLVATTDTQYF TRBJ2-3 NA TRBV5-1 NA
TGCAGCGTTGATGGAGGGCCCGGCACAGATACGCAGTATTTT CSVDGGPGTDTQYF TRBJ2-3 few TRBV29-1 NA
TGTGCCAGCAGCTCTAGCGGGGGACCCCAGGATGAGCAGTTCTTC CASSSSGGPQDEQFF TRBJ2-1 NA TRBV7-2 TRBD2
TGTGCCAGCAGCGCTCGCCCGGGACAGCAAGAGACCCAGTACTTC CASSARPGQQETQYF TRBJ2-5 NA TRBV9 TRBD1
TGTGCCAGCAGCCTATTATCCGCAGTAAATGAGCAGTTCTTC CASSLLSAVNEQFF TRBJ2-1 NA TRBV7-6 NA
TGCGCCAGCAGCTTGGCCCGAAAAGGGTCTAACTATGGCTACACCTTC CASSLARKGSNYGYTF TRBJ1-2 NA TRBV5-1 NA
TGTGCCAGTATAGCCAGAACCGGTGGCAATCAGCCCCAGCATTTT CASIARTGGNQPQHF TRBJ1-5 once TRBV19 NA
TGTGCCAGCAGCCAAGGCCCGTCCCCGGGGGTCGAGCAGTACTTC CASSQGPSPGVEQYF TRBJ2-7 NA TRBV14 NA
TGTGCCAGCAGCGTAGCTGGGTGGGGCACCGGGGAGCTGTTTTTT CASSVAGWGTGELFF TRBJ2-2 NA TRBV9 NA
TGTGCCAGCAGTTTATTCACGAACACCGGGGAGCTGTTTTTT CASSLFTNTGELFF TRBJ2-2 NA TRBV27 NA
TGTGCCAGCAGTTTGAAGGAGGGCAGGGTTTTCACAGATACGCAGTATTTT CASSLKEGRVFTDTQYF TRBJ2-3 NA TRBV28 NA
TGCGCCAGCAGCCGTATGGGAGAGACCCAGTACTTC CASSRMGETQYF TRBJ2-5 NA TRBV10-1 NA
TGTGCCAGTCACCGGGACGGAACCTACGAGCAGTACTTC CASHRDGTYEQYF TRBJ2-7 NA TRBV27 NA
TGTGCCTGGAGTCAGCAGCAGGGCAATCAGCCCCAGCATTTT CAWSQQQGNQPQHF TRBJ1-5 NA TRBV30 NA
TGTGCCAGCAGTGAAAGGATGGGTAGGGAAGAGACCCAGTACTTC CASSERMGREETQYF TRBJ2-5 NA TRBV6-1 NA
TGTGCCAGCACCACTGGGGGTAGTCTCAATCAGCCCCAGCATTTT CASTTGGSLNQPQHF TRBJ1-5 NA TRBV6-5 NA
TGTGCCAGCAGCGTAGAGGGGGCCGCACAAGAGACCCAGTACTTC CASSVEGAAQETQYF TRBJ2-5 NA TRBV9 TRBD1
TGTGCCAGCAGCTTGGGGGACAGGGATGAAAAACTGTTTTTT CASSLGDRDEKLFF TRBJ1-4 NA TRBV5-6 TRBD1
TGTGCCAGCAGCTCCGGAGCGGGCACAGATACGCAGTATTTT CASSSGAGTDTQYF TRBJ2-3 once TRBV7-2 NA
TGTGCCAGCAGTTTGAACCTTGAAGCTTTCTTT CASSLNLEAFF TRBJ1-1 NA TRBV28 NA
TGCGCCAGCAGCTTGGCCGGCAGGGTGAGGCAAGAGACCCAGTACTTC CASSLAGRVRQETQYF TRBJ2-5 NA TRBV5-1 NA